This entry features one T cell receptor (beta chain) sequence. Its specificity is unknown. These data belong to a study of cytomegalovirus exposure and HLA in healthy donors. Study-wide points: A reported reduction in N-insertions relative to the approximately 600-donor mean was seen in an Asian-associated ancestry cluster in a later analysis. TRBV6-2, TRBV6-3 and some other V segments were unresolvable in 87-base-pair reads.

The PCR was carried out with 60 Vbeta primers and 13 Jbeta primers. The protocol was immunoSEQ multiplex PCR, while the TCRdb copy is restricted to in-frame clones and leaves out a portion. The sample includes under 200,000 clones, nearly 80% of them seen just once. Germline CDR1 MGHRA, CDR2 YSYEKL. Trimming took 4 bases from V and 5 from J; bases not matched to a gene: 8. The CDR3 extends over 15 amino acids. The sample comprised PBMCs. This clonotype was obtained from a middle-aged woman in good health and CMV-seronegative. The chain uses TRBV4-1 and TRBJ1-2, with TRBD1 identical over 9 bases. The CDR3 coding sequence is TGCGCCAGCAGCCCAGCCGGACAGGGGACATATGGCTACACCTTC. Protein sequence: CASSPAGQGTYGYTF.